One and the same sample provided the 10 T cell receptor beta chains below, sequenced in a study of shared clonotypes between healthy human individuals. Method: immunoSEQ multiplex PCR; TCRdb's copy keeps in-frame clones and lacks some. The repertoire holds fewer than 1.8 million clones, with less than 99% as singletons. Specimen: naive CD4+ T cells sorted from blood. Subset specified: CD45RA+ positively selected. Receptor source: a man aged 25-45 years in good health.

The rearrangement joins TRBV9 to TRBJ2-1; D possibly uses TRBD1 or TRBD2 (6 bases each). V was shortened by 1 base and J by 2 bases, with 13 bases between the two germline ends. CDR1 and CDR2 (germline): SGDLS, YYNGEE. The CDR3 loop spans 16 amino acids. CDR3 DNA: TGTGCCAGCAGCGTACGGGGGCGGGAAACCTACAATGAGCAGTTCTTC. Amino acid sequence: CASSVRGRETYNEQFF.

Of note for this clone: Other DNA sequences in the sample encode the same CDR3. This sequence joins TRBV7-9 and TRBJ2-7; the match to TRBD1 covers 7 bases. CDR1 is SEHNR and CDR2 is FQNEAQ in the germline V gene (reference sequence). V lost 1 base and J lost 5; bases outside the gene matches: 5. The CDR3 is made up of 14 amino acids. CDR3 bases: TGTGCCAGCAGCTTAGGGCAGGGGGTCGACGAGCAGTACTTC. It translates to CASSLGQGVDEQYF.

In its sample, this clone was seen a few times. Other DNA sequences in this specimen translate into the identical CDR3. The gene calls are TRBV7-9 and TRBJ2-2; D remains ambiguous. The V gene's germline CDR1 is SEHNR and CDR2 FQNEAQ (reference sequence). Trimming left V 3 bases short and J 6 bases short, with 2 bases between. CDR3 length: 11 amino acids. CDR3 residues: CASSFAGELFF. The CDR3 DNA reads TGTGCCAGCAGCTTTGCCGGGGAGCTGTTTTTT.

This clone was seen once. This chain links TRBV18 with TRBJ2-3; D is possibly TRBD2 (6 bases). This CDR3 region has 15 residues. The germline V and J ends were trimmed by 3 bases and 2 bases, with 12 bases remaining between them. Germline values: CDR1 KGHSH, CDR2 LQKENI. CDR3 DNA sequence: TGTGCCAGCTCACCGGGGACTCCACTCACAGATACGCAGTATTTT. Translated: CASSPGTPLTDTQYF. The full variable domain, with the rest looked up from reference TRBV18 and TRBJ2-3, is NAGVMQNPRHLVRRRGQEARLRCSPMKGHSHVYWYRQLPEEGLKFMVYLQKENIIDESGMPKERFSAEFPKEGPSILRIQQVVRGDSAAYFCASSPGTPLTDTQYFGPGTRLTVL.

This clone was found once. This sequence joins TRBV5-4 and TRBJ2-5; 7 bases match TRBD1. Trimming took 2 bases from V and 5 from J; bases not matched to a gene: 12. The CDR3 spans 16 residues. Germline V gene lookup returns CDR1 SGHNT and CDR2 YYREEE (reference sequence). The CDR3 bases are TGTGCCAGCAGCTTATCCGGGACAGCGGCGAGGGAGACCCAGTACTTC. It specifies CASSLSGTAARETQYF.

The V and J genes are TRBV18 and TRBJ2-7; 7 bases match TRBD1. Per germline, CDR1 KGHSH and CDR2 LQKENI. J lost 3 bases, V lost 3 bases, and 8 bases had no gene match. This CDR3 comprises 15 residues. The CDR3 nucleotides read TGTGCCAGCTCACCGACCGGGACAGCAAACTACGAGCAGTACTTC. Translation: CASSPTGTANYEQYF.

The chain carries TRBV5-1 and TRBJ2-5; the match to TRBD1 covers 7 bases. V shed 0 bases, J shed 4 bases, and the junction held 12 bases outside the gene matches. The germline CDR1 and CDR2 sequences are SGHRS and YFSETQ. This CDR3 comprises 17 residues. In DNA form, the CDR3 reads TGCGCCAGCAGCTTGGAATCTGGACAGGTCTGGCGAGAGACCCAGTACTTC. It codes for CASSLESGQVWRETQYF.

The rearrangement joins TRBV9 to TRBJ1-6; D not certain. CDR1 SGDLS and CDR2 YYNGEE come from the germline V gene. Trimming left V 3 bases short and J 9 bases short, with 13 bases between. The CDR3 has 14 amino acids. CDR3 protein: CASSADGKFSPLHF. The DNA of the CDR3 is TGTGCCAGCAGCGCGGACGGGAAGTTTTCACCCCTCCACTTT.

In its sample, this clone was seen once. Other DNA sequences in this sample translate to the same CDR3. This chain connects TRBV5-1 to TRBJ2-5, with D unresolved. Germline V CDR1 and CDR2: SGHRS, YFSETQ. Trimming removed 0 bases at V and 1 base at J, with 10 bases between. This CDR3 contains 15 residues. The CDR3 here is CASSLDGRPQETQYF. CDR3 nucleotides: TGCGCCAGCAGCTTGGACGGACGACCCCAAGAGACCCAGTACTTC.

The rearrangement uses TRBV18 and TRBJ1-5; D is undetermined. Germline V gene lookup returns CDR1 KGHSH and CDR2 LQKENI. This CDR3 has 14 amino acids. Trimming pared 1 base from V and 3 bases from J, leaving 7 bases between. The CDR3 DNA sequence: TGTGCCAGCTCACCACAGGGAATCAATCAGCCCCAGCATTTT. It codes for CASSPQGINQPQHF.